This T cell receptor (beta chain) was obtained from a study of persistence of HIV-infected CD4 T cells. On the study more broadly: Two participants gave one leukapheresis sample; others gave up to roughly 180 mL blood repeatedly.

An overlapping HIV-1 Gag peptide pool stimulated these cells at about 0.91 ug/peptide/mL. CD4+ T cells upregulating both CD40 ligand and CD69 were sorted as responding cells. Donors had undetectable plasma HIV-1 RNA, under 50 copies/mL, for 4+ years. The immunoSEQ assay was version 4, run in survey mode. Here immunoSEQ multiplex PCR was the method, and the copy in TCRdb shows in-frame clones only, minus some. The sample lists nearly 20,000 clones, approximately 60% seen once, with approximately 2% in the top ten. Remarks on this clone: Its antigen is not identified.

The sequence was collected from an adult woman with HIV who was CMV-seropositive. The sample here was CD4+ T cells sorted from PBMCs after 18-hour stimulation, taken from a patient who received antiretroviral therapy.

The CDR3 nucleotides read TGTGCCACCAGTGATTTAGGTAGCGGGGGTGCTAGTCTTCAAGAGACCCAGTACTTC. Protein: CATSDLGSGGASLQETQYF. This chain links TRBV24-1 with TRBJ2-5; 9 nucleotides match TRBD2. Per the germline V gene, CDR1 is KGHDR and CDR2 is SFDVKD. The CDR3 length is 19 residues. J lost 2 bases, V lost 1 base, and 13 bases had no gene match.